A selection of T cell receptor beta chains follows, all from one sample in a study of T cells in Graves' hyperthyroidism and ophthalmopathy. Using its own MiXCR run on the multiplex PCR reads, TCRdb lists one record per CDR3 protein. Of 600,000 to 700,000 distinct CDR3 sequences in the sample, about 45% were seen once. Sequences were obtained from peripheral blood or thyroid tissue (not recorded which). These receptors were obtained from an adult man with Graves' disease, either hyperthyroidism or ophthalmopathy (not recorded which). CDR3s include the opening cysteine and the closing phenylalanine or tryptophan. The order of the fields is J gene, V gene, clone size, D gene, CDR3 protein, CDR3 DNA. A D gene is named only where the DNA matches it firmly. Size is stated for part of the rows, as once, few or many counts, or as a class when the clone is expanded.

j_gene: TRBJ1-5; v_gene: TRBV7-3; abundance: few; d_gene: TRBD1; CDR3aa: CASSGTGANQPQHF; CDR3nt: TGTGCCAGCAGTGGGACAGGGGCCAATCAGCCCCAGCATTTT
j_gene: TRBJ2-7; v_gene: TRBV6-1; abundance: -; d_gene: -; CDR3aa: CASSLGRATYEQYF; CDR3nt: TGTGCCAGCAGCCTGGGACGGGCAACCTACGAGCAGTACTTC
j_gene: TRBJ2-7; v_gene: TRBV7-8; abundance: -; d_gene: TRBD1; CDR3aa: CASSLDGQGSPYEQYF; CDR3nt: TGTGCCAGCAGCTTAGACGGACAGGGTAGCCCCTACGAGCAGTACTTC
j_gene: TRBJ1-2; v_gene: TRBV20-1; abundance: few; d_gene: -; CDR3aa: CSASKAGVKYGYTF; CDR3nt: TGCAGTGCTAGTAAGGCAGGGGTGAAGTATGGCTACACCTTC
j_gene: TRBJ1-6; v_gene: TRBV9; abundance: many; d_gene: TRBD1; CDR3aa: CASSVGTGDNSPLHF; CDR3nt: TGTGCCAGCAGCGTGGGGACAGGGGACAATTCACCCCTCCACTTT
j_gene: TRBJ1-2; v_gene: TRBV20-1; abundance: -; d_gene: TRBD1; CDR3aa: CSASSGQSYGYTF; CDR3nt: TGCAGTGCTAGCTCGGGACAGAGCTATGGCTACACCTTC
j_gene: TRBJ1-1; v_gene: TRBV10-3; abundance: few; d_gene: TRBD1; CDR3aa: CATTQGALEAFF; CDR3nt: TGTGCCACTACACAGGGGGCCCTTGAAGCTTTCTTT
j_gene: TRBJ1-5; v_gene: TRBV24-1; abundance: many; d_gene: -; CDR3aa: CATSDGDQPQHF; CDR3nt: TGTGCCACCAGTGACGGGGATCAGCCCCAGCATTTT
j_gene: TRBJ1-5; v_gene: TRBV7-2; abundance: many; d_gene: -; CDR3aa: CASNPTGTSNQPQHF; CDR3nt: TGTGCCAGCAACCCGACAGGAACTAGCAATCAGCCCCAGCATTTT
j_gene: TRBJ2-7; v_gene: TRBV7-9; abundance: -; d_gene: -; CDR3aa: CASSLAGHSYEQYF; CDR3nt: TGTGCCAGCAGTTTGGCAGGCCACTCCTACGAGCAGTACTTC
j_gene: TRBJ1-4; v_gene: TRBV6-6; abundance: -; d_gene: -; CDR3aa: CASSRDLPPDEKLFF; CDR3nt: TGTGCCAGCAGCAGGGATTTGCCGCCTGATGAAAAACTGTTTTTT
j_gene: TRBJ1-4; v_gene: TRBV12-3/TRBV12-4; abundance: once; d_gene: -; CDR3aa: CASSFSPGPKTNEKLFF; CDR3nt: TGTGCCAGCAGTTTTAGCCCGGGACCTAAAACTAATGAAAAACTGTTTTTT
j_gene: TRBJ2-2; v_gene: TRBV19; abundance: -; d_gene: -; CDR3aa: CASSILGAGTGELFF; CDR3nt: TGTGCCAGTAGTATACTGGGGGCGGGCACCGGGGAGCTGTTTTTT
j_gene: TRBJ2-7; v_gene: TRBV19; abundance: -; d_gene: TRBD1; CDR3aa: CARRDRSYEQYF; CDR3nt: TGTGCTAGAAGGGACAGATCCTACGAGCAGTACTTC
j_gene: TRBJ2-7; v_gene: TRBV15; abundance: -; d_gene: -; CDR3aa: CATSSDGYEQYF; CDR3nt: TGTGCCACCAGCAGTGATGGCTACGAGCAGTACTTC
j_gene: TRBJ1-2; v_gene: TRBV5-1; abundance: -; d_gene: -; CDR3aa: CASSPLVGTISGNGYTF; CDR3nt: TGCGCCAGCAGCCCGCTAGTCGGGACGATTTCTGGGAATGGCTACACCTTC
j_gene: TRBJ2-7; v_gene: TRBV7-9; abundance: many; d_gene: TRBD1; CDR3aa: CASSSRTGGYEQYF; CDR3nt: TGTGCCAGCAGCTCACGGACAGGGGGGTACGAGCAGTACTTC
j_gene: TRBJ2-6; v_gene: TRBV7-6; abundance: few; d_gene: -; CDR3aa: CASSSHPDVGADGANVLTF; CDR3nt: TGTGCCAGCAGCTCACACCCGGATGTGGGCGCGGACGGGGCCAACGTCCTGACTTTC
j_gene: TRBJ1-3; v_gene: TRBV20-1; abundance: few; d_gene: -; CDR3aa: CSASEGLPGNTIYF; CDR3nt: TGCAGTGCTAGTGAAGGGTTACCTGGAAACACCATATATTTT
j_gene: TRBJ1-6; v_gene: TRBV7-2; abundance: -; d_gene: TRBD1; CDR3aa: CASTHGTGANSPLHF; CDR3nt: TGTGCCAGCACCCACGGGACAGGGGCTAATTCACCCCTCCACTTT
j_gene: TRBJ1-4; v_gene: TRBV7-9; abundance: -; d_gene: TRBD1; CDR3aa: CASSPPGGYLTNEKLFF; CDR3nt: TGTGCCAGCAGCCCTCCAGGGGGCTATTTGACTAATGAAAAACTGTTTTTT
j_gene: TRBJ2-5; v_gene: TRBV24-1; abundance: many; d_gene: -; CDR3aa: CATSSNRGGETQYF; CDR3nt: TGTGCCACGAGCTCGAACAGGGGAGGGGAGACCCAGTACTTC
j_gene: TRBJ1-4; v_gene: TRBV7-9; abundance: many; d_gene: -; CDR3aa: CASSSRDEKLFF; CDR3nt: TGTGCCAGCAGCTCCCGGGACGAAAAACTGTTTTTT
j_gene: TRBJ2-6; v_gene: TRBV11-2; abundance: many; d_gene: -; CDR3aa: CASTVSGANVLTF; CDR3nt: TGTGCCAGTACGGTATCCGGGGCCAACGTCCTGACTTTC
j_gene: TRBJ1-5; v_gene: TRBV7-9; abundance: many; d_gene: -; CDR3aa: CASSSGSGGQPQHF; CDR3nt: TGTGCCAGCAGCTCGGGTTCGGGTGGTCAGCCCCAGCATTTT
j_gene: TRBJ1-5; v_gene: TRBV13; abundance: -; d_gene: -; CDR3aa: CASASQAPNQPQHF; CDR3nt: TGTGCCAGCGCAAGTCAGGCACCCAATCAGCCCCAGCATTTT
j_gene: TRBJ2-7; v_gene: TRBV15; abundance: many; d_gene: TRBD1; CDR3aa: CATSSLGQGAYEQYF; CDR3nt: TGTGCCACCAGCAGCTTGGGACAGGGGGCTTACGAGCAGTACTTC
j_gene: TRBJ2-7; v_gene: TRBV7-2; abundance: many; d_gene: -; CDR3aa: CASLKIGGDEQYF; CDR3nt: TGTGCCAGCCTAAAGATAGGTGGGGACGAGCAGTACTTC
j_gene: TRBJ1-2; v_gene: TRBV12-3/TRBV12-4; abundance: many; d_gene: -; CDR3aa: CASSLNTYYGYTF; CDR3nt: TGTGCCAGCAGTTTGAACACCTACTATGGCTACACCTTC
j_gene: TRBJ2-5; v_gene: TRBV24-1; abundance: -; d_gene: -; CDR3aa: CATSDLVGNQETQYF; CDR3nt: TGTGCCACCAGTGATTTGGTAGGGAACCAAGAGACCCAGTACTTC
j_gene: TRBJ1-3; v_gene: TRBV7-3; abundance: -; d_gene: TRBD1; CDR3aa: CASSRTGNTTYF; CDR3nt: TGTGCCAGCAGCAGGACAGGCAACACCACATATTTT
j_gene: TRBJ2-7; v_gene: TRBV4-1; abundance: -; d_gene: TRBD2; CDR3aa: CASSHLAGAYEQYF; CDR3nt: TGCGCCAGCAGCCATTTAGCGGGGGCCTACGAGCAGTACTTC
j_gene: TRBJ1-5; v_gene: TRBV7-9; abundance: -; d_gene: -; CDR3aa: CASSLMQAGNQPQHF; CDR3nt: TGTGCCAGCAGTTTAATGCAGGCTGGCAATCAGCCCCAGCATTTT
j_gene: TRBJ1-2; v_gene: TRBV19; abundance: -; d_gene: -; CDR3aa: CASKARGYGYTF; CDR3nt: TGTGCCAGTAAGGCCAGAGGATATGGCTACACCTTC
j_gene: TRBJ2-6; v_gene: TRBV11-1; abundance: -; d_gene: TRBD1; CDR3aa: CASSSPGQGRPGANVLTF; CDR3nt: TGTGCCAGCAGCTCCCCGGGACAGGGCCGCCCTGGGGCCAACGTCCTGACTTTC
j_gene: TRBJ2-7; v_gene: TRBV6-5; abundance: -; d_gene: -; CDR3aa: CASSYSPRYEQYF; CDR3nt: TGTGCCAGCAGTTACTCGCCCAGATACGAGCAGTACTTC
j_gene: TRBJ2-2; v_gene: TRBV6-5; abundance: few; d_gene: TRBD2; CDR3aa: CASRKGLALTGELFF; CDR3nt: TGTGCCAGCAGAAAGGGACTAGCCCTCACCGGGGAGCTGTTTTTT
j_gene: TRBJ1-5; v_gene: TRBV12-3/TRBV12-4; abundance: -; d_gene: TRBD1; CDR3aa: CASSRQGTGTQHF; CDR3nt: TGTGCCAGCAGTCGACAGGGTACGGGGACCCAGCATTTT
j_gene: TRBJ2-5; v_gene: TRBV9; abundance: many; d_gene: TRBD1; CDR3aa: CASSVGDSQETQYF; CDR3nt: TGTGCCAGCAGCGTGGGGGACAGCCAAGAGACCCAGTACTTC
j_gene: TRBJ1-1; v_gene: TRBV29-1; abundance: many; d_gene: -; CDR3aa: CSVGARGSYTEAFF; CDR3nt: TGCAGCGTGGGGGCGCGGGGAAGTTACACTGAAGCTTTCTTT
j_gene: TRBJ2-7; v_gene: TRBV6-5; abundance: -; d_gene: -; CDR3aa: CASSSTVMGEQYF; CDR3nt: TGTGCCAGCAGTTCCACAGTAATGGGCGAGCAGTACTTC